One and the same sample provided the 3 T cell receptor beta chains below, sequenced in a study of T cell responses to AZD1222 COVID-19 vaccine. Some clones are missing from TCRdb's copy, which holds only in-frame ones; the method was immunoSEQ multiplex PCR. The sample comprises roughly 120,000 clones, 88% of which are singletons, and roughly 3.5% rests with the top ten. Sequences were derived from peripheral blood, sampled on day 0 of AZD1222 vaccination. The receptors originated from an adult in good health.

The rearrangement links TRBV11-2 to TRBJ2-1, with a weak D call TRBD1 (6 bases). This CDR3 contains 17 residues. V lost 0 bases, J lost 2 bases, and 14 bases lay in between. The germline V gene has CDR1 SGHAT and CDR2 FQNNGV. CDR3 sequence reads: CASSLDHGGWTYNEQFF. CDR3 DNA: TGTGCCAGCAGCTTAGATCATGGGGGCTGGACCTACAATGAGCAGTTCTTC.

The chain employs TRBV5-1 and TRBJ2-3; 9 nucleotides agree with TRBD2. Germline CDR1 and CDR2: SGHRS and YFSETQ. With V trimmed by 4 bases and J by 0 bases, 15 bases remained unmatched. The CDR3 loop spans 19 amino acids. The CDR3 loop reads CASSDRGSGGALSTDTQYF. The CDR3, as DNA: TGCGCCAGCAGCGACAGAGGTAGCGGGGGAGCCCTTAGCACAGATACGCAGTATTTT.

This chain connects TRBV6-2 or TRBV6-3 to TRBJ2-3; TRBD1 agrees at 8 bases. The CDR3 loop spans 16 amino acids. Unmatched junction bases numbered 11, after V lost 2 bases and J lost 7 bases. The V gene's germline CDR1 is MNHEY and CDR2 SVGEGT. This chain's CDR3 is CASSYADRVLLNTQYF. The CDR3 DNA is TGTGCCAGCAGTTACGCGGACAGGGTGTTGTTGAATACGCAGTATTTT.